This TCR beta chain emerged from a study of cytomegalovirus exposure and HLA in healthy donors. A remark on this clone: What it binds is unknown.

Study-level findings and limits: It was 150 to 200 TCR beta chains that were listed as cytomegalovirus-associated. A prior analysis recorded that most TCR beta V segments were productive about 87% or about 30% of the time. In a later analysis, specific HLA alleles were associated with 15,000 to 20,000 TCR beta sequences at a 0.05 false discovery rate.

The PCR employed 60 Vbeta primers together with 13 Jbeta primers. Clones were read by immunoSEQ multiplex PCR, and TCRdb kept only the in-frame ones, dropping some. The data show about 67,000 clones, about 65% seen once. The CDR3 consists of 13 residues. The germline V and J ends were trimmed by 2 bases and 10 bases, with 10 bases remaining between them. CDR1 is SGHKS and CDR2 is YYEKEE in the germline V gene (reference sequence). The V gene is TRBV5-5, the J gene TRBJ1-6; a possible D gene is TRBD1 (6 bases). The TCR sequence derives from a woman aged 25 to 45 in good health and CMV-seronegative. Sequenced: PBMCs. CDR3 residues: CASSFRDTSPLHF. In nucleotides, the CDR3 is TGTGCCAGCAGCTTCCGGGACACATCACCCCTCCACTTT.